Below, 27 T cell receptor beta chains from the same sample are listed, as sequenced in a study of blood T cells in healthy people across ages. Together with a sample-barcoded 5' primer, a J-beta primer mix was included in a second PCR lasting roughly 7 to 11 cycles. TCRdb re-derived calls from the 5' RACE reads in MiXCR, one entry per CDR3 protein. The profile shows fewer than 800,000 distinct CDR3 sequences, about half of them singletons. Sequenced sample: blood. These receptors were taken from a woman between 55 and 75 years old in good health.

This clonotype was counted at least ten times. The chain uses TRBV27 and TRBJ2-1; D unclear. In germline, CDR1 is MNHEY, CDR2 SMNVEV (reference sequence). The CDR3 has 16 residues. The V gene lost 0 bases and the J gene lost 0 bases, with 9 bases spanning the gap. The CDR3 reads CASSLSILSSYNEQFF. The CDR3 DNA reads as TGTGCCAGCAGTTTATCGATCCTGAGCTCCTACAATGAGCAGTTCTTC.

In this sample, this clonotype turned up a few times. The chain has TRBV5-1 and TRBJ1-1; 7 nucleotides match TRBD1. CDR3 size: 13 residues. Unmatched junction bases numbered 1, after V lost 3 bases and J lost 2 bases. Germline V lookup: CDR1 SGHRS, CDR2 YFSETQ. CDR3 in DNA: TGCGCCAGCAGCTGGGACAGCAACACTGAAGCTTTCTTT. Its translation: CASSWDSNTEAFF.

With regard to this clonotype: Since a much larger clone is just one base distant, this may be a read error. The V and J genes are TRBV10-3 and TRBJ2-1; 10 bases map to TRBD2. The DNA matches TRBJ2-7 better at its end, which makes the J call doubtful. Per germline, CDR1 ENHRY and CDR2 SYGVKD. This CDR3 region has 13 residues. CDR3 sequence: CASTSGVYNEQYF. The CDR3 DNA is TGTGCCAGTACTAGCGGGGTCTACAATGAGCAGTACTTC.

The V and J genes are TRBV18 and TRBJ1-1; no clear D. The germline V gene has CDR1 KGHSH and CDR2 LQKENI. The CDR3 is made up of 15 amino acids. Trimming took off 6 bases at V and 1 base at J, with 15 bases between the two ends. CDR3 bases: TGTGCCAGCTCCATGCTGGACTCATCGAACACTGAAGCTTTCTTT. Translating it yields CASSMLDSSNTEAFF.

The V gene is TRBV6-2 or TRBV6-3, the J gene TRBJ2-4; TRBD1 agrees at 10 bases. The CDR3 is 15 amino acids. Unmatched junction bases numbered 5, after V lost 4 bases and J lost 5 bases. Germline V gene data show CDR1 as MNHEY and CDR2 as SVGEGT. The CDR3 here is CASSSLGQGENIQYF. The CDR3 nucleotides read TGTGCCAGCAGTTCCCTTGGACAGGGGGAAAACATTCAGTACTTC.

J is TRBJ2-7 and V is TRBV7-9; no definite D call. CDR3 size: 15 residues. Trimming removed 2 bases from V and 0 bases from J, with 11 bases in between. The germline gives CDR1 SEHNR, CDR2 FQNEAQ (reference sequence). The CDR3 sequence is CASSLPTASSYEQYF. DNA for the CDR3: TGTGCCAGCAGCTTACCGACGGCGAGCTCCTACGAGCAGTACTTC.

The CDR3 nucleotides are TGCAGTGGTTCCGCTAGCGTATCCTACGAGCAGTACTTC. Residues: CSGSASVSYEQYF. The chain combines TRBV20-1 with TRBJ2-7, with a possible D match to TRBD2 (6 bases). Trimming stripped 7 bases from V and 1 base from J, with 14 bases between. Germline values: CDR1 DFQATT, CDR2 SNEGSKA (reference sequence). The CDR3 totals 13 residues.

This chain connects TRBV9 to TRBJ1-6; weak D call: TRBD1 (6 bases). Germline V gene data show CDR1 as SGDLS and CDR2 as YYNGEE. Trimming removed 3 bases at V and 7 bases at J, with 20 bases between. This CDR3 region has 17 residues. CDR3 nucleotide sequence: TGTGCCAGCAGCGCGCTCCCCGGGACAAGAGCCAATTCACCCCTCCACTTT. It is translated as CASSALPGTRANSPLHF.

This chain links TRBV7-2 with TRBJ1-1; 8 nucleotides line up with TRBD1. The ends lost 2 bases at V and 6 bases at J; junction bases unmatched: 8. Germline CDR1 SGHTA, CDR2 FQGNSA. The CDR3 length is 15 residues. The CDR3 sequence: CASSLNQGAEAEAFF. The CDR3 DNA is TGTGCCAGCAGCTTAAATCAGGGGGCCGAGGCTGAAGCTTTCTTT.

CDR3: CASRGAGASVNEQFF. Written as DNA, the CDR3 is TGTGCCAGCAGGGGAGCGGGAGCGTCCGTCAATGAGCAGTTCTTC. V gene TRBV6-5 combines with J gene TRBJ2-1; TRBD2 matches at 8 bases. Per the germline V gene, CDR1 is MNHEY and CDR2 is SVGAGI. This CDR3 spans 15 amino acids. V shed 6 bases and J 6 bases; nucleotides not matched to a gene: 10.

The chain uses TRBV19 and TRBJ2-1; perhaps D is TRBD1 or TRBD2 (5 bases each). With 7 bases removed from V and 4 bases from J, the gap between germline ends came to 17 bases. There are 15 residues in the CDR3. Per germline, CDR1 LNHDA and CDR2 SQIVND (reference sequence). The CDR3 loop reads CASNPPGRTYNEQFF. The CDR3 coding sequence is TGTGCCAGTAATCCACCGGGACGGACTTACAATGAGCAGTTCTTC.

The chain joins TRBV29-1 to TRBJ1-5; TRBD1 is a possible D gene (6 bases). Per the germline V gene, CDR1 is SQVTM and CDR2 is ANQGSEA. The CDR3 extends over 13 amino acids. Trimming shortened V by 5 bases and J by 3 bases, and 11 bases separated the two germline ends. The CDR3 loop reads CSVWNRDNQPQHF. The CDR3 DNA sequence: TGCAGCGTTTGGAACAGGGACAATCAGCCCCAGCATTTT. The full variable domain, completed using reference TRBV29-1 and TRBJ1-5, is SAVISQKPSRDICQRGTSLTIQCQVDSQVTMMFWYRQQPGQSLTLIATANQGSEATYESGFVIDKFPISRPNLTFSTLTVSNMSPEDSSIYLCSVWNRDNQPQHFGDGTRLSIL.

The J gene is TRBJ2-3, the V gene TRBV3-1, with D perhaps matching TRBD2 (6 bases). Per germline, CDR1 LGHDT and CDR2 YNNKEL (reference sequence). Between the trimmed V and J ends, which lost 4 bases and 0 bases, there was a span of 14 bases. The CDR3 extends over 16 amino acids. CDR3 bases: TGTGCCAGCAGCCGCTTGACTAGGCCTAGCACAGATACGCAGTATTTT. Amino acid sequence: CASSRLTRPSTDTQYF.

This clonotype was seen more than once but under ten times. The genes are TRBV4-2 and TRBJ2-7, with 8 nucleotides matching TRBD2. Per germline, CDR1 LGHNA and CDR2 YNFKEQ. CDR3 length equals 16 residues. Losses at the gene ends were 0 bases for V and 3 bases for J; bases not matched to a gene: 7. CDR3 region: CASSQDRGGTHYEQYF. CDR3 bases: TGTGCCAGCAGCCAAGACCGGGGGGGGACCCACTACGAGCAGTACTTC.

For this clonotype: A much larger clone is a single base away; this may be a read error. The genes are TRBV4-3 and TRBJ2-7; the match to TRBD1 covers 7 bases. Germline-derived CDR1 and CDR2 are LGHNA and YSLEER. The CDR3 length is 16 residues. The CDR3 DNA reads as TGCGCCAGCAGCCAAGATACGACAGGGAGCTCCTGCGAGCAGTACTTC. This encodes CASSQDTTGSSCEQYF.

The chain has TRBV20-1 and TRBJ1-1; the match to TRBD1 covers 7 bases. After removal of 3 bases from V and 5 bases from J, the junction contained 3 bases not matched to a gene. Germline loops: CDR1 DFQATT, CDR2 SNEGSKA (reference sequence). The CDR3 spans 12 residues. As DNA, the CDR3 is TGCAGTGCTAGTTGGGGACAGACTGAAGCTTTCTTT. It specifies CSASWGQTEAFF.

This clonotype has more than one count but fewer than ten. An end of the junction differs from the germline gene, which may be a read error. This chain connects TRBV20-1 to TRBJ2-1; 8 nucleotides match TRBD1. The CDR3 totals 14 residues. Germline CDR1 is DFQATT and CDR2 is SNEGSKA (reference sequence). CDR3 in DNA: TGTAGTGCTAGATTGGGCAGGGGGCTAAATGAGCAGTTCTTC. Amino acid sequence: CSARLGRGLNEQFF.

The chain uses TRBV6-1 and TRBJ2-7; TRBD2 matches at 10 bases. V was pared by 6 bases and J by 7 bases, with 3 bases of the junction left unmatched. The CDR3 has 12 residues. Germline CDR1 is MNHNS and CDR2 is SASEGT. CDR3 sequence: CASRVAGGEQYF. The CDR3 DNA is TGTGCCAGCAGGGTAGCGGGAGGTGAGCAGTACTTC.

This clonotype appeared a few times. V usage is TRBV5-4 and J usage is TRBJ1-2; no definite D call. V lost 6 bases, J lost 1 base, and 16 bases lay in between. Germline CDR1 SGHNT, CDR2 YYREEE (reference sequence). The CDR3 is 15 residues long. This CDR3 is CASISEVGVNYGYTF. CDR3 in DNA: TGTGCCAGCATCTCGGAGGTCGGGGTTAACTATGGCTACACCTTC.

The rearrangement links TRBV28 to TRBJ1-2; D is unresolved. V lost 6 bases and J lost 4, with 15 bases in between. This CDR3 comprises 14 residues. Germline assignment: CDR1 MDHEN and CDR2 SYDVKM. CDR3 residues: CASSADPRGYGYTF. CDR3 bases: TGTGCCAGCAGCGCCGACCCCCGGGGCTATGGCTACACCTTC.

This clonotype was counted only a few times. The chain uses TRBV28 and TRBJ2-4; tentative D call: TRBD2 (6 bases). Matching the DNA end better, TRBJ2-7 makes the J call doubtful. Looked up from germline, CDR1 is MDHEN and CDR2 is SYDVKM. This CDR3 has 14 amino acids. The CDR3 spells CASSLRGVTHEQYF. The DNA for the CDR3 is TGTGCCAGCAGCCTTCGCGGGGTTACCCACGAGCAGTACTTC.

J is TRBJ2-1 and V is TRBV28; D is uncertain. Germline loops: CDR1 MDHEN, CDR2 SYDVKM. Trimming left V 1 base short and J 4 bases short, with 5 bases between. This CDR3 is 13 amino acids long. CDR3 in amino acids: CASSLSHYNEQFF. The CDR3, as DNA: TGTGCCAGCAGTTTATCACATTACAATGAGCAGTTCTTC. Using reference TRBV28 and TRBJ2-1 for the parts outside the CDR3, the full variable domain is DVKVTQSSRYLVKRTGEKVFLECVQDMDHENMFWYRQDPGLGLRLIYFSYDVKMKEKGDIPEGYSVSREKKERFSLILESASTNQTSMYLCASSLSHYNEQFFGPGTRLTVL.

The chain recombines TRBV10-3 with TRBJ2-7; no clear D. The V gene lost 1 base and the J gene lost 6 bases, with 13 bases spanning the gap. Germline V CDR1 and CDR2: ENHRY, SYGVKD. The CDR3 has 14 amino acids. The CDR3 DNA sequence: TGTGCCATCAGTGAGTTAGGCAGTAATCCCGAGCAGTACTTC. This codes for CAISELGSNPEQYF.

The chain is built from TRBV11-1 and TRBJ2-2; 11 bases line up with TRBD2. V lost 4 bases and J lost 7; bases outside the gene matches: 8. Germline CDR1 and CDR2: SGHAT and FQDESV (reference sequence). The CDR3 is 16 residues long. CDR3 sequence (DNA): TGTGCCAGCAGCTACCCCCTAGCGGGAGGTATCGGGGAGCTGTTTTTT. The encoded protein is CASSYPLAGGIGELFF. The variable domain in full, with the rest retrieved from reference TRBV11-1 and TRBJ2-2, is EAEVAQSPRYKITEKSQAVAFWCDPISGHATLYWYRQILGQGPELLVQFQDESVVDDSQLPKDRFSAERLKGVDSTLKIQPAELGDSAMYLCASSYPLAGGIGELFFGEGSRLTVL.

A few counts support this clonotype. V is TRBV7-2 and J is TRBJ1-5; D is undetermined. V was shortened by 1 base and J by 3 bases, with 16 bases between the two germline ends. CDR1 is SGHTA, CDR2 FQGNSA, per germline. CDR3 length: 17 residues. CDR3 bases: TGTGCCAGCAGCTTAGTATTAGGCAGAGATCTCAATCAGCCCCAGCATTTT. Its protein product is CASSLVLGRDLNQPQHF.

The gene calls are TRBV5-1 and TRBJ2-7, with 9 bases fitting TRBD1. The V gene end was trimmed by 4 bases and the J gene end by 7 bases; junction bases not matched to a gene: 12. The CDR3 has 15 amino acids. Germline assignment: CDR1 SGHRS and CDR2 YFSETQ. This CDR3 is CASSPGQGDYNEQYF. CDR3 bases: TGCGCCAGCAGCCCGGGACAGGGAGACTACAATGAGCAGTACTTC. Based on the CDR3 plus reference TRBV5-1 and TRBJ2-7, the full variable domain is KAGVTQTPRYLIKTRGQQVTLSCSPISGHRSVSWYQQTPGQGLQFLFEYFSETQRNKGNFPGRFSGRQFSNSRSEMNVSTLELGDSALYLCASSPGQGDYNEQYFGPGTRLTVT.

This chain connects TRBV10-3 to TRBJ1-1; D is unclear. The ends were cut back, 8 bases at V and 1 base at J, with 17 bases in the middle. CDR1 and CDR2 from the germline V gene are ENHRY and SYGVKD. The length of the CDR3 is 15 residues. The CDR3 coding sequence is TGTGCCATCCGAACGTCGTCAGGAGCGAACACTGAAGCTTTCTTT. Protein: CAIRTSSGANTEAFF.